These 23 T cell receptor beta chains were sequenced from one sample in a study of CD8 T cells in Susac syndrome. Random hexamers were used to reverse transcribe the RNA input (roughly 0.5 to 1 ug). TCRdb ran MiXCR on the immunoSEQ multiplex PCR reads and lists one entry per CDR3 protein. The sample lists some 150,000 distinct CDR3 sequences; approximately 95% were seen once. The sample consisted of CD4+ T cells from PBMCs. These receptors all come from a human donor with Susac syndrome.

This chain joins TRBV5-6 and TRBJ1-5; weak D call: TRBD1 (5 bases). V was pared by 4 bases and J by 5 bases, with 16 bases between. The CDR3 covers 15 residues. Germline CDR1 is SGHDT and CDR2 is YYEEEE. The CDR3 sequence: CASSLRPGWDQPQHF. DNA for the CDR3: TGTGCCAGCAGCCTCCGTCCAGGGTGGGATCAGCCCCAGCATTTT. The entire variable domain, with the rest obtained from reference TRBV5-6 and TRBJ1-5, is as follows: DAGVTQSPTHLIKTRGQQVTLRCSPKSGHDTVSWYQQALGQGPQFIFQYYEEEERQRGNFPDRFSGHQFPNYSSELNVNALLLGDSALYLCASSLRPGWDQPQHFGDGTRLSIL.

The chain carries TRBV29-1 and TRBJ2-1; TRBD1 might be the D (6 bases). Germline lookup yields CDR1 SQVTM and CDR2 ANQGSEA. CDR3 length equals 15 residues. The V end lost 5 bases, the J end lost 5 bases, and 19 bases lay between the germline ends. The CDR3 DNA reads TGCAGCGTTTTTCTACCGGGACACTCGAACAATGAGCAGTTCTTC. Translated: CSVFLPGHSNNEQFF.

This chain links TRBV29-1 with TRBJ2-1; a weak D match, TRBD2 (6 bases). This CDR3 is 14 amino acids long. The germline gives CDR1 SQVTM, CDR2 ANQGSEA. V was trimmed by 7 bases and J by 10 bases, leaving 23 bases between them. This chain's CDR3 is CSAREVGTAGEQFF. DNA of the CDR3: TGCAGCGCCAGAGAAGTTGGCACCGCGGGGGAGCAGTTCTTC.

The CDR3: CASSQVGRRDYGYTF. Written as DNA, the CDR3 is TGCGCCAGCAGCCAAGTAGGGAGGAGGGACTATGGCTACACCTTC. This rearrangement joins TRBV4-1 to TRBJ1-2, with unresolved D. The CDR3 runs 15 residues. The V gene's germline CDR1 is MGHRA and CDR2 YSYEKL. Trimming removed 1 base at V and 3 bases at J, with 12 bases between.

This rearrangement joins TRBV5-1 to TRBJ2-1; the match to TRBD1 covers 11 bases. In germline, CDR1 is SGHRS, CDR2 YFSETQ. Unmatched junction bases numbered 4, after V lost 5 bases and J lost 6 bases. There are 14 residues in the CDR3. The CDR3 is CASSTGTGGNEQFF. Here the CDR3 DNA reads TGCGCCAGCAGTACCGGGACAGGGGGCAATGAGCAGTTCTTC. The variable domain in full, with the rest retrieved from reference TRBV5-1 and TRBJ2-1, is KAGVTQTPRYLIKTRGQQVTLSCSPISGHRSVSWYQQTPGQGLQFLFEYFSETQRNKGNFPGRFSGRQFSNSRSEMNVSTLELGDSALYLCASSTGTGGNEQFFGPGTRLTVL.

The chain carries TRBV12-5 and TRBJ2-3, with unresolved D. The CDR3 consists of 10 residues. Germline values: CDR1 LGHNT, CDR2 FRNRAP. Trimming shortened V by 5 bases and J by 5 bases, and 2 bases separated the two germline ends. The CDR3 coding sequence is TGTGCTAGTGGTATAGATACGCAGTATTTT. This encodes CASGIDTQYF.

The gene calls are TRBV7-2 and TRBJ2-3, with D possibly being TRBD1 (6 bases). The germline gives CDR1 SGHTA, CDR2 FQGNSA. Trimming cost V 2 bases and J 2 bases, with 14 bases left between them. CDR3 size: 16 residues. The CDR3 coding sequence is TGTGCCAGCAGCTTATCTACGGGACAAGTCACAGATACGCAGTATTTT. This translates into CASSLSTGQVTDTQYF. The complete variable domain, with remaining parts taken from reference TRBV7-2 and TRBJ2-3, reads GAGVSQSPSNKVTEKGKDVELRCDPISGHTALYWYRQSLGQGLEFLIYFQGNSAPDKSGLPSDRFSAERTGGSVSTLTIQRTQQEDSAVYLCASSLSTGQVTDTQYFGPGTRLTVL.

This chain joins TRBV3-1 and TRBJ1-2; D is undetermined. The CDR3 is 12 amino acids. Trimming removed 0 bases from V and 7 bases from J, with 6 bases in between. CDR1 is LGHDT, CDR2 YNNKEL, per germline (reference sequence). The CDR3 reads CASSQERAGYTF. In nucleotides, the CDR3 is TGTGCCAGCAGCCAAGAGAGGGCTGGCTACACCTTC.

This clonotype was found once. The chain couples TRBV4-1 to TRBJ2-3, with TRBD2 matching over 11 bases. The CDR3 loop spans 16 amino acids. The V gene end was trimmed by 0 bases and the J gene end by 5 bases; junction bases not matched to a gene: 4. CDR1 MGHRA and CDR2 YSYEKL come from the germline V gene. The CDR3 region is CASSQDRSGGVDTQYF. CDR3 in DNA: TGCGCCAGCAGCCAAGATCGTAGCGGGGGGGTAGATACGCAGTATTTT.

This sequence joins TRBV13 and TRBJ2-5; 9 positions agree with TRBD2. Trimming at V came to 4 bases and at J to 2 bases, leaving 8 bases not matched to a gene. This CDR3 is 16 amino acids long. Germline CDR1 PRHDT, CDR2 FYEKMQ (reference sequence). CDR3 sequence: CASSSRASGVQETQYF. For the CDR3, the DNA is TGTGCCAGCAGCTCAAGGGCTAGCGGGGTGCAAGAGACCCAGTACTTC.

The chain couples TRBV5-4 to TRBJ2-3; 9 bases line up with TRBD2. CDR1 and CDR2 (germline): SGHNT, YYREEE (reference sequence). The CDR3 is 16 residues long. V lost 3 bases and J lost 0; bases outside the gene matches: 5. The CDR3 region is CASSSRTSASTDTQYF. CDR3 DNA sequence: TGTGCCAGCAGCTCTAGGACTAGCGCCAGCACAGATACGCAGTATTTT.

The chain is built from TRBV15 and TRBJ1-6; no definite D call. The V end was cut by 6 bases, the J end by 6 bases, with 6 bases between. Per germline, CDR1 LNHNV and CDR2 YYDKDF (reference sequence). The CDR3 extends over 12 amino acids. CDR3 in amino acids: CATSHANSPLHF. The CDR3 region has the DNA TGTGCCACCAGTCATGCTAATTCACCCCTCCACTTT.

As DNA, the CDR3 is TGCAGCGTTGGTGGACACTATGGCTACACCTTC. Translated: CSVGGHYGYTF. The rearrangement links TRBV29-1 to TRBJ1-2, with D uncertain. The CDR3 sequence is 11 residues long. The V and J ends lost 4 bases and 3 bases respectively, with 6 bases between them. Germline CDR1 reads SQVTM; CDR2 reads ANQGSEA.

This chain links TRBV20-1 with TRBJ1-4; the D is unclear. The length of the CDR3 is 13 residues. V lost 5 bases and J 5 bases, leaving 12 bases between the germline ends. Germline values: CDR1 DFQATT, CDR2 SNEGSKA (reference sequence). This CDR3 reads CSARGGLNEKLFF. The CDR3 DNA is TGCAGTGCTCGAGGAGGGTTGAATGAAAAACTGTTTTTT.

The chain joins TRBV3-1 to TRBJ2-6; D might be TRBD1 (7 bases). The CDR3 loop spans 19 amino acids. Trimming took 5 bases from V and 0 from J, leaving 20 bases between them. CDR1 is LGHDT, CDR2 YNNKEL, per germline (reference sequence). In DNA, the CDR3 is TGTGCCAGCAGCGGAGGGACAGATGGGCCCTTCTCTGGGGCCAACGTCCTGACTTTC. Its protein product is CASSGGTDGPFSGANVLTF.

The chain carries TRBV20-1 and TRBJ2-3; D may match TRBD1 or TRBD2 (7 bases each). The CDR3 is 15 amino acids. Per the germline V gene, CDR1 is DFQATT and CDR2 is SNEGSKA (reference sequence). V gave up 0 bases and J gave up 4 bases, with 14 bases separating them. As DNA, the CDR3 is TGCAGTGCTAGAGATGGGAGGGGGCTAGCAGATACGCAGTATTTT. This translates into CSARDGRGLADTQYF.

J is TRBJ1-1 and V is TRBV12-3 or TRBV12-4; D remains unclear. The ends were cut back, 5 bases at V and 2 bases at J, with 18 bases in the middle. This CDR3 has 16 amino acids. The CDR3 sequence: CASSAGEGGSNTEAFF. Written as DNA, the CDR3 is TGTGCCAGCAGTGCCGGAGAGGGAGGGTCCAACACTGAAGCTTTCTTT.

This chain uses TRBV27 with TRBJ2-7; D gene unclear. The germline V gene has CDR1 MNHEY and CDR2 SMNVEV (reference sequence). V was cut by 3 bases and J by 5 bases, with 11 bases left in between. This CDR3 region has 13 residues. CDR3 sequence reads: CASSLWGTNEQYF. CDR3 bases: TGTGCCAGCAGTTTGTGGGGTACGAACGAGCAGTACTTC.

For the CDR3, the DNA is TGTGCCAGCAGCGTAGTTAGAGCCTCTGGGGCCAACGTCCTGACTTTC. Protein product: CASSVVRASGANVLTF. This chain links TRBV9 with TRBJ2-6; D uncertain. Trimming pared 0 bases from V and 0 bases from J, leaving 7 bases between. Germline assignment: CDR1 SGDLS and CDR2 YYNGEE. This CDR3 has 16 residues.

The chain combines TRBV5-4 with TRBJ2-3; D gene unclear. The germline gives CDR1 SGHNT, CDR2 YYREEE (reference sequence). This CDR3 has 14 residues. V lost 0 bases and J lost 4, with 9 bases in between. CDR3 sequence reads: CASSLGFGADTQYF. DNA of the CDR3: TGTGCCAGCAGCTTGGGGTTCGGCGCAGATACGCAGTATTTT.

This clonotype has only one observation. The chain has TRBV4-2 and TRBJ1-1, with TRBD1 as a possible D gene (5 bases). The germline V gene has CDR1 LGHNA and CDR2 YNFKEQ. The germline V and J ends were trimmed by 1 base and 4 bases, with 7 bases remaining between them. The CDR3 runs to 13 residues. This CDR3 is CASSQVGLTEAFF. The CDR3 bases are TGTGCCAGCAGCCAAGTGGGGCTCACTGAAGCTTTCTTT.

The rearrangement joins TRBV29-1 to TRBJ1-2; D uncertain. The ends were cut back, 5 bases at V and 4 bases at J, with 8 bases in the middle. This CDR3 comprises 11 residues. Germline V gene data show CDR1 as SQVTM and CDR2 as ANQGSEA. CDR3 loop: CSVFSSYGYTF. CDR3 nucleotide sequence: TGCAGCGTTTTTTCGAGCTATGGCTACACCTTC.

The chain links TRBV15 to TRBJ1-6; D is ambiguous. From germline, CDR1 is LNHNV and CDR2 YYDKDF (reference sequence). This CDR3 is built from 16 residues. Trimming took off 0 bases at V and 5 bases at J, with 11 bases between the two ends. CDR3 DNA sequence: TGTGCCACCAGCAGAGATCCGGGAGTTAATAATTCACCCCTCCACTTT. Translating gives CATSRDPGVNNSPLHF.